This T cell receptor (beta chain) was obtained from a study of PD-L1 blockade in urothelial cancer. Study information: Patients began atezolizumab, 1,200 mg intravenously every 3 weeks, in about 2014. Prior exposure to chemotherapy in patients amounted to 0 to 3 regimens received. Researchers looked at the blood 3 weeks (second dose) and 6 weeks after treatment began.

CDR3 size: 18 residues. Per germline, CDR1 SGHTA and CDR2 FQGNSA. The ends were cut back, 3 bases at V and 3 bases at J, with 23 bases in the middle. Time point meaning: peripheral blood 6 weeks after treatment start. This clone showed up just a few times. Profiling relied on immunoSEQ multiplex PCR, and the TCRdb table lists in-frame clones only, not all of them. The sample holds under 50,000 clones, around nine tenths seen once. The sequenced sample was PBMCs, obtained around atezolizumab (anti-PD-L1) treatment. The receptor was derived from a man between 60 and 75 years old with urothelial cancer. The J gene is TRBJ1-1, the V gene TRBV7-2; D may be TRBD1 (5 bases). The CDR3 loop reads CASSFPPGLRGFHTEAFF. DNA of the CDR3: TGTGCCAGCAGCTTTCCCCCGGGCCTTAGGGGCTTTCACACTGAAGCTTTCTTT.